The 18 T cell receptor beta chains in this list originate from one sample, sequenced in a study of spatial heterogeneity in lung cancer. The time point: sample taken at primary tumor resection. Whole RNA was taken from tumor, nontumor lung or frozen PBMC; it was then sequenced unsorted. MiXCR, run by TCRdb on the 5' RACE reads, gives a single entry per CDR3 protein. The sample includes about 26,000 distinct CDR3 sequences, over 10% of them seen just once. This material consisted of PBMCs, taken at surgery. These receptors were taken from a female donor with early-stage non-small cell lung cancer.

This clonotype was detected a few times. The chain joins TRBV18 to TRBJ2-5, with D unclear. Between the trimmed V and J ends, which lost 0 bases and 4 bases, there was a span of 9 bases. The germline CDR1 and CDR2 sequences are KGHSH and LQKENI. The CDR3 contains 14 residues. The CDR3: CASSPPPAAETQYF. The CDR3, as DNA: TGTGCCAGCTCACCACCTCCCGCCGCAGAGACCCAGTACTTC.

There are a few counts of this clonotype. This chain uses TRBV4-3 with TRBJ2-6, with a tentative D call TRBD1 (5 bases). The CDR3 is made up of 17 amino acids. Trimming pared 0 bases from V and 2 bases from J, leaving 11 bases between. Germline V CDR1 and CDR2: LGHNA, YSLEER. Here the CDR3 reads CASSQEYGAAGANVLTF. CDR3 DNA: TGCGCCAGCAGCCAAGAATATGGGGCCGCTGGGGCCAACGTCCTGACTTTC.

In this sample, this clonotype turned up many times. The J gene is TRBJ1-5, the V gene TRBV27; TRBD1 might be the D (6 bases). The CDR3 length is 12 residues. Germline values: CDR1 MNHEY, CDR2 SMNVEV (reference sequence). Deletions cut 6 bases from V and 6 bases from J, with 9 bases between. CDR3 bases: TGTGCCAGCAGGAGAGGGGGTCAGCCCCAGCATTTT. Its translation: CASRRGGQPQHF.

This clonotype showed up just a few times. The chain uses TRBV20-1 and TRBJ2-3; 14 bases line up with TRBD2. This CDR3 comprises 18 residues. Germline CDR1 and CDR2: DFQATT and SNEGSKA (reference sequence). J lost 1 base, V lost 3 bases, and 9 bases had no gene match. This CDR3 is CSASQGTSGSFGTDTQYF. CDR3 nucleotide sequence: TGCAGTGCTAGCCAAGGGACTAGCGGGAGTTTCGGCACAGATACGCAGTATTTT.

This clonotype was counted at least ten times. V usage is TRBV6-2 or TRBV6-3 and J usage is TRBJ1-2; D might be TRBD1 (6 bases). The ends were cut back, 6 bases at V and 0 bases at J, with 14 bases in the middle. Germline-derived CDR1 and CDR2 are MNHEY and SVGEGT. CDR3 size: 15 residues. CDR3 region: CASSLPDRANYGYTF. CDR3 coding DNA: TGTGCCAGCAGCCTACCGGACAGAGCTAACTATGGCTACACCTTC.

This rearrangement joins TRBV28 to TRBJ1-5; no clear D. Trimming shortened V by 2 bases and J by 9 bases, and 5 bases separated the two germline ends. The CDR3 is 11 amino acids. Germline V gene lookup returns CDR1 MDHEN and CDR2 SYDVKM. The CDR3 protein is CASSLVWPQHF. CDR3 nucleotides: TGTGCCAGCAGTTTAGTATGGCCCCAGCATTTT.

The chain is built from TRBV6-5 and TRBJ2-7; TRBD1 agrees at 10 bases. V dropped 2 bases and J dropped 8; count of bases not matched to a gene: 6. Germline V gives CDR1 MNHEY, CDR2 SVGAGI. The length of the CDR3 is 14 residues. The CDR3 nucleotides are TGTGCCAGCAGTTACCCGGGACAGGGGAGGAAGCAGTACTTC. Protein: CASSYPGQGRKQYF.

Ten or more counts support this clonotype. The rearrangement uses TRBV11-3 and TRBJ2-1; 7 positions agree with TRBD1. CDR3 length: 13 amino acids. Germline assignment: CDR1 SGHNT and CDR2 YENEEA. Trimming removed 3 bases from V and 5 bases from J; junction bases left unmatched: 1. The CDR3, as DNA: TGTGCCAGCAGCTTCGACAGGGACAATGAGCAGTTCTTC. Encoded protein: CASSFDRDNEQFF.

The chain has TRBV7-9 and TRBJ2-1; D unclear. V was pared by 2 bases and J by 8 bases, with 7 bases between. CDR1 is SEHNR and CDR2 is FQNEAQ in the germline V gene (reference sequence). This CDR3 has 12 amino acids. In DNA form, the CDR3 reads TGTGCCAGCAGCTTAATGGTCTATGAGCAGTTCTTC. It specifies CASSLMVYEQFF. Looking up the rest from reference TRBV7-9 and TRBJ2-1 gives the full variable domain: DTGVSQNPRHKITKRGQNVTFRCDPISEHNRLYWYRQTLGQGPEFLTYFQNEAQLEKSRLLSDRFSAERPKGSFSTLEIQRTEQGDSAMYLCASSLMVYEQFFGPGTRLTVL.

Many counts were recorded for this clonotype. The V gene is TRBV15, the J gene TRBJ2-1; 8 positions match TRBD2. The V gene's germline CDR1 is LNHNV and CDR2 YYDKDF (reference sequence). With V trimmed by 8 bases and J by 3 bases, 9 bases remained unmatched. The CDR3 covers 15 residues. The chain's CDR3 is CATSRRGGLYNEQFF. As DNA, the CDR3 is TGTGCCACCTCCAGACGGGGGGGACTCTACAATGAGCAGTTCTTC. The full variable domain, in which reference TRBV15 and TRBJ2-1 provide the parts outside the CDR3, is DAMVIQNPRYQVTQFGKPVTLSCSQTLNHNVMYWYQQKSSQAPKLLFHYYDKDFNNEADTPDNFQSRRPNTSFCFLDIRSPGLGDTAMYLCATSRRGGLYNEQFFGPGTRLTVL.

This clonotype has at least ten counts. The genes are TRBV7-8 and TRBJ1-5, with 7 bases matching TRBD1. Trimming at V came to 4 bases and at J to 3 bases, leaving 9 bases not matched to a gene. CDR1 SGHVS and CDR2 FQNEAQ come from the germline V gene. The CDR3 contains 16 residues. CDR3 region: CASSSSRGWNNQPQHF. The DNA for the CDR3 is TGTGCCAGCAGCTCAAGCAGGGGGTGGAACAATCAGCCCCAGCATTTT. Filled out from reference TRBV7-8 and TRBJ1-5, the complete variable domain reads GAGVSQSPRYKVAKRGQDVALRCDPISGHVSLFWYQQALGQGPEFLTYFQNEAQLDKSGLPSDRFFAERPEGSVSTLKIQRTQQEDSAVYLCASSSSRGWNNQPQHFGDGTRLSIL.

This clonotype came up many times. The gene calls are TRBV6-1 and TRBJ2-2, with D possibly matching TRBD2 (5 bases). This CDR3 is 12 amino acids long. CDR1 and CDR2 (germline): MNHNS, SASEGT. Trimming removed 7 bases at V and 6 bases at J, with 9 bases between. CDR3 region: CASTAVSGELFF. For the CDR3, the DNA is TGTGCCAGCACAGCGGTGTCCGGGGAGCTGTTTTTT.

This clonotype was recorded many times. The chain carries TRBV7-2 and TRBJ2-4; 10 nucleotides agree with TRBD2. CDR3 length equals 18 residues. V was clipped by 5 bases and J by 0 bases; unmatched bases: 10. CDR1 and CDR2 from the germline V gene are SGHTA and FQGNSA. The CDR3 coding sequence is TGTGCCAGCAGCCCCCGGACTAGCGGCTTCTCAGCCAAAAACATTCAGTACTTC. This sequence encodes CASSPRTSGFSAKNIQYF.

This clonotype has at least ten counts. CDR3 sequence (DNA): TGTGCCAGCAGCTTACCACTCGGGACAGTACTCACAGATACGCAGTATTTT. As protein: CASSLPLGTVLTDTQYF. V is TRBV7-9 and J is TRBJ2-3; TRBD1 agrees at 7 bases. Germline lookup yields CDR1 SEHNR and CDR2 FQNEAQ (reference sequence). This CDR3 region has 17 residues. Trimming at V came to 2 bases and at J to 2 bases, leaving 10 bases not matched to a gene.

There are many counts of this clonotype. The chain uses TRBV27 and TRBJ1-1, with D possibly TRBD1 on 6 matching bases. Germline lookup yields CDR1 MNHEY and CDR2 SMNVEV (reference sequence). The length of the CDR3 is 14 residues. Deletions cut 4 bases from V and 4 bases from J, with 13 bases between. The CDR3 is CASSWAGAPTEAFF. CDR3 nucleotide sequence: TGTGCCAGCAGTTGGGCAGGGGCCCCCACTGAAGCTTTCTTT.

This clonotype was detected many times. The CDR3 reads CASSTEGTGSNEQFF. The CDR3, as DNA: TGCGCCAGCAGCACGGAAGGGACAGGCTCTAATGAGCAGTTCTTC. V is TRBV5-1 and J is TRBJ2-1, with 8 bases fitting TRBD1. Trimming took 4 bases from V and 7 from J; bases not matched to a gene: 10. CDR3 size: 15 residues. Looked up from germline, CDR1 is SGHRS and CDR2 is YFSETQ.

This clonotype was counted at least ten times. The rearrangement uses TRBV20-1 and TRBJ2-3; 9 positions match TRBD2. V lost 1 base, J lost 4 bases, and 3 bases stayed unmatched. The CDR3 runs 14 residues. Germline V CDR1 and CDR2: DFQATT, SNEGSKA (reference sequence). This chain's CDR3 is CSARGGGAADTQYF. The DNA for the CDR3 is TGCAGTGCTAGAGGCGGGGGGGCCGCAGATACGCAGTATTTT.

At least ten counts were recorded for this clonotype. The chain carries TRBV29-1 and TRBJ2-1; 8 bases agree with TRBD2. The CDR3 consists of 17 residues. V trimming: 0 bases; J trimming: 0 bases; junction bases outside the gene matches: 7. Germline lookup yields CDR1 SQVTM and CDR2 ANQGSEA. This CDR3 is CSVEDPDAGGSYNEQFF. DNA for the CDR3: TGCAGCGTTGAAGATCCCGACGCGGGGGGCTCCTACAATGAGCAGTTCTTC.